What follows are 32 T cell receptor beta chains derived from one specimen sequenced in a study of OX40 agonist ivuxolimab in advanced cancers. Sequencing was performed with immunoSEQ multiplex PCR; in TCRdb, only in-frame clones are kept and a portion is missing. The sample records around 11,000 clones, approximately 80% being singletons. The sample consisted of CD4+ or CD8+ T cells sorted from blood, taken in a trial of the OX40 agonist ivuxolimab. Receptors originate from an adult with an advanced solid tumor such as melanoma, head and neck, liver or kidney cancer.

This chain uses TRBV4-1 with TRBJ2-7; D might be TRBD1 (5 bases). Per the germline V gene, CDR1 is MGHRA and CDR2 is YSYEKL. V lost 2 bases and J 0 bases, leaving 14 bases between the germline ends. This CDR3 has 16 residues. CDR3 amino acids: CASSQQSTDSSYEQYF. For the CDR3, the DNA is TGCGCCAGCAGCCAACAGTCCACCGACAGCTCCTACGAGCAGTACTTC.

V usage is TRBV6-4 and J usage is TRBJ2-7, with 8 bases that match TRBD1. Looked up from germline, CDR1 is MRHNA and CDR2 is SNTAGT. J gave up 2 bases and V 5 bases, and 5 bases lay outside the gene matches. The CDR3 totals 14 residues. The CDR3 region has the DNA TGTGCCAGCAGTCAGACAGGGGAGGCCTACGAGCAGTACTTC. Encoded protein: CASSQTGEAYEQYF.

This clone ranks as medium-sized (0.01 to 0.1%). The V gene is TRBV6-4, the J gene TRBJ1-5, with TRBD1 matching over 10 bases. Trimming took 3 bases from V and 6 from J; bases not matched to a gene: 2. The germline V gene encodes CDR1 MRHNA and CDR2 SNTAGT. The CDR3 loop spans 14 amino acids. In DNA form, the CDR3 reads TGTGCCAGCAGTGAAGGGACAGGGGTTCAGCCCCAGCATTTT. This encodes CASSEGTGVQPQHF.

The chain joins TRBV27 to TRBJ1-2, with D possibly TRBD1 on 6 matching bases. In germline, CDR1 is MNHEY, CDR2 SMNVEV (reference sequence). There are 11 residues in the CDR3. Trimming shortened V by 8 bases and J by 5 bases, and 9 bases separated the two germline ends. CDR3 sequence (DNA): TGTGCCAGCGGACAGCGATATGGCTACACCTTC. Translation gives CASGQRYGYTF.

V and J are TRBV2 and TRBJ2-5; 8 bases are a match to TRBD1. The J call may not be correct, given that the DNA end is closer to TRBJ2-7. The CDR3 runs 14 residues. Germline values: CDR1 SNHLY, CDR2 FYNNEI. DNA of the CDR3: TGTGCCAGCAGTGAAGCAGGACAGGGCTACGAGCAGTACTTC. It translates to CASSEAGQGYEQYF.

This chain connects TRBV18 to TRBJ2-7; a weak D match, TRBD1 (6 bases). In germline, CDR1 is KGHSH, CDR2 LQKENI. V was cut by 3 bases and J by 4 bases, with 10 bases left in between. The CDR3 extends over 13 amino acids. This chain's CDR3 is CASSPGQDYEQYF. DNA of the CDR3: TGTGCCAGCTCACCGGGACAAGATTACGAGCAGTACTTC.

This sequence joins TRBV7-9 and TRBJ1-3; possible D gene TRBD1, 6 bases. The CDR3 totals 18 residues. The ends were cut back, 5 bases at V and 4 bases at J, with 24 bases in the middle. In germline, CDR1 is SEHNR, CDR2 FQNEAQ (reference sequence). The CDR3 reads CASSPTGRGGLEGNTIYF. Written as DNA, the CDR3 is TGTGCCAGCAGCCCCACCGGCAGGGGCGGCCTCGAAGGAAACACCATATATTTT.

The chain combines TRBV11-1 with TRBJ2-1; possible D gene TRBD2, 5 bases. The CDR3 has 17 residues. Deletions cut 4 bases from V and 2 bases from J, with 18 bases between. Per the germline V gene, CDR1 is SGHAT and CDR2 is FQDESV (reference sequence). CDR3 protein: CASSWQGLEFAYNEQFF. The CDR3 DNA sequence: TGTGCCAGCAGCTGGCAAGGACTGGAGTTCGCCTACAATGAGCAGTTCTTC.

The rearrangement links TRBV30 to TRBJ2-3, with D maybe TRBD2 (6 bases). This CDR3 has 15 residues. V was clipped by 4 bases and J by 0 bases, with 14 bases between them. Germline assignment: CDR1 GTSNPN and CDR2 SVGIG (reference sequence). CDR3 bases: TGTGCCTGGACGCTGGGCGGGGCTAGCACAGATACGCAGTATTTT. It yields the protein CAWTLGGASTDTQYF.

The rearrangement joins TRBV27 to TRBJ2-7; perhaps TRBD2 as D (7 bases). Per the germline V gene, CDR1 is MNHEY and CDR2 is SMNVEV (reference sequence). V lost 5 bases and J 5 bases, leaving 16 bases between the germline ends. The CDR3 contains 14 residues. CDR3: CASSAGGPVHEQYF. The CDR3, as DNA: TGTGCCAGCAGTGCCGGGGGGCCCGTGCACGAGCAGTACTTC.

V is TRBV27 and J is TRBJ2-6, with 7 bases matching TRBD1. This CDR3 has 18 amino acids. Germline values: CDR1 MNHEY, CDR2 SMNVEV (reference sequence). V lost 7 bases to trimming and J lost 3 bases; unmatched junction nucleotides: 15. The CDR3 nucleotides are TGTGCCAGCACCACCCAACCGGGACAGCCGAATGGGGCCAACGTCCTGACTTTC. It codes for CASTTQPGQPNGANVLTF.

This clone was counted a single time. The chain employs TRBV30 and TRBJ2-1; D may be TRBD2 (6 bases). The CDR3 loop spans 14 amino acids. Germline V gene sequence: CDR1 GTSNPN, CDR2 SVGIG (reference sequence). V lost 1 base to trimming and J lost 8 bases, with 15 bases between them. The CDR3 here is CAWSATGTGDEQFF. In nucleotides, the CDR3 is TGTGCCTGGAGTGCGACGGGGACGGGGGATGAGCAGTTCTTC.

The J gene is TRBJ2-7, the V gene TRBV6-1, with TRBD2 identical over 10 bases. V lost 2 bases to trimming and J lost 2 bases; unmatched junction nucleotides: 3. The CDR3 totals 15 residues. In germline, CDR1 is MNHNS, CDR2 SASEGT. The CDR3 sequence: CASSENLAGAYEQYF. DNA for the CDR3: TGTGCCAGCAGTGAAAACCTAGCGGGAGCCTACGAGCAGTACTTC.

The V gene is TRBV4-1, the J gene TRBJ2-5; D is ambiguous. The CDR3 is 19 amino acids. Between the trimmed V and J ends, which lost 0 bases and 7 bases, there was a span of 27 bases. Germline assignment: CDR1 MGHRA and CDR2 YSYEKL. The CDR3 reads CASSQESPVWAGSRRTQYF. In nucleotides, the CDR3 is TGCGCCAGCAGCCAAGAGAGCCCAGTCTGGGCAGGCAGTAGACGGACCCAGTACTTC.

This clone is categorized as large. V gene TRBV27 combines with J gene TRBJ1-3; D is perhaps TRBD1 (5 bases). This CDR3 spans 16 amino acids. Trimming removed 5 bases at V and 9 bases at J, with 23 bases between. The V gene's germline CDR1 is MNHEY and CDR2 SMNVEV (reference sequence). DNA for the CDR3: TGTGCCAGCAGTCGCCTACGGGGACGCGGCGACGGCACCATATATTTT. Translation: CASSRLRGRGDGTIYF.

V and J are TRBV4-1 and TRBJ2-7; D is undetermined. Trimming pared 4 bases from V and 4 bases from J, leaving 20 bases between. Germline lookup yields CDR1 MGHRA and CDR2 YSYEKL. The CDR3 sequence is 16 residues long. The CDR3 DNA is TGCGCCAGCAGCCTTTCGGACCCCCTCTACCTTTACGAGCAGTACTTC. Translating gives CASSLSDPLYLYEQYF.

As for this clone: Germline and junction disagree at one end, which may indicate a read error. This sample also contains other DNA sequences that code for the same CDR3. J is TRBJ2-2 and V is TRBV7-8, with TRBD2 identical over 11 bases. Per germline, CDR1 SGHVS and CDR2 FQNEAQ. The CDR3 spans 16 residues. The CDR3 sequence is CASSGRLAGNTGELFF. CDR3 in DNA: TGTGCCAGCAGCGGACGACTAGCGGGGAACACTGGGGAGCTGTTTTTT.

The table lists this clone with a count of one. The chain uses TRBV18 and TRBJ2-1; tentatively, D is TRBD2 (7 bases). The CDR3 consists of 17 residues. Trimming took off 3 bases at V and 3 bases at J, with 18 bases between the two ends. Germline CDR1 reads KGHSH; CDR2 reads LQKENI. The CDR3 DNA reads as TGTGCCAGCTCACCCCTCGCCGGGGGCGGGGGCTACAATGAGCAGTTCTTC. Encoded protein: CASSPLAGGGGYNEQFF.

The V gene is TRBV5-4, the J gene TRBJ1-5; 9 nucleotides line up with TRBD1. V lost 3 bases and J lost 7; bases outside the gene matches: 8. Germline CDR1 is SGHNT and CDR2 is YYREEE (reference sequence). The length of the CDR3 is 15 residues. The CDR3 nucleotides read TGTGCCAGCAGCTCCGGGACAGGGCGGGGGCAGCCCCAGCATTTT. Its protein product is CASSSGTGRGQPQHF.

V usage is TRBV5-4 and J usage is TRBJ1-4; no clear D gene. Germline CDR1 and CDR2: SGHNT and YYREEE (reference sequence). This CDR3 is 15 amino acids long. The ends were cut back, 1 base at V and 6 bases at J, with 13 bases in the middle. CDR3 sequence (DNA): TGTGCCAGCAGCTTGCATGGAGCGATTTATGAAAAACTGTTTTTT. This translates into CASSLHGAIYEKLFF.

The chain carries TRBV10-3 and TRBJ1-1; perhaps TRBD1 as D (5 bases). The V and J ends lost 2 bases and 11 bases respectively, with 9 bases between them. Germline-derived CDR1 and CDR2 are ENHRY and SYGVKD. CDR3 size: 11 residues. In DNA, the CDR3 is TGTGCCATCAGTGAGACAGGTCGGGCTTTCTTT. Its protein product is CAISETGRAFF.

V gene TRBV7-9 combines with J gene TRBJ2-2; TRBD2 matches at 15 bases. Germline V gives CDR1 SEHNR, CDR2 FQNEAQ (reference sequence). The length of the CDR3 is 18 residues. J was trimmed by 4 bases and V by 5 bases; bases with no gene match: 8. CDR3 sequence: CASSHPGLAGGGTGELFF. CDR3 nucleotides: TGTGCCAGCAGCCACCCGGGACTAGCGGGAGGAGGCACCGGGGAGCTGTTTTTT. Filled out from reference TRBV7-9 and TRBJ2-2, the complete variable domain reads DTGVSQNPRHKITKRGQNVTFRCDPISEHNRLYWYRQTLGQGPEFLTYFQNEAQLEKSRLLSDRFSAERPKGSFSTLEIQRTEQGDSAMYLCASSHPGLAGGGTGELFFGEGSRLTVL.

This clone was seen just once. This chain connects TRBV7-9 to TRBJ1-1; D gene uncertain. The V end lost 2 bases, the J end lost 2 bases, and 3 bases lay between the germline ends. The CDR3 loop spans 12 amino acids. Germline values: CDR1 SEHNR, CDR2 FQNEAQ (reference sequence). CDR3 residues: CASSLINTEAFF. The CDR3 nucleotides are TGTGCCAGCAGCTTAATAAACACTGAAGCTTTCTTT.

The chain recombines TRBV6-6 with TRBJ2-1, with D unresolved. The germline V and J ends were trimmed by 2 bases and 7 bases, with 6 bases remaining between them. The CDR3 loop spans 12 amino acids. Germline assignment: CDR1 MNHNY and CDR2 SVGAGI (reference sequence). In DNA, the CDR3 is TGTGCCAGCAGTTACGGTGGGAATGAGCAGTTCTTC. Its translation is CASSYGGNEQFF.

CDR3 sequence: CASRQGGITEAFF. In DNA, the CDR3 is TGTGCCAGCAGACAGGGCGGAATCACTGAAGCTTTCTTT. The genes are TRBV19 and TRBJ1-1, with 7 bases aligning to TRBD1. CDR3 length equals 13 residues. The germline V gene encodes CDR1 LNHDA and CDR2 SQIVND (reference sequence). Unmatched junction bases numbered 8, after V lost 9 bases and J lost 4 bases.

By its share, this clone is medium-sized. CDR3 in DNA: TGTGCCAGCAGCTTGCACGCCTCCTACGAGCAGTACTTC. It yields the protein CASSLHASYEQYF. V gene TRBV11-3 combines with J gene TRBJ2-7, with D uncertain. CDR1 SGHNT and CDR2 YENEEA come from the germline V gene. This CDR3 is 13 amino acids long. V gave up 3 bases and J gave up 0 bases, with 6 bases separating them.

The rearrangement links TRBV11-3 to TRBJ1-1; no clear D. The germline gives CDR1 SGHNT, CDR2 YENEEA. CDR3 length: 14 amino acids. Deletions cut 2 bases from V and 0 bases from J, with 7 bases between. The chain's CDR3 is CASSLNTVNTEAFF. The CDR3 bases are TGTGCCAGCAGCTTAAACACGGTGAACACTGAAGCTTTCTTT. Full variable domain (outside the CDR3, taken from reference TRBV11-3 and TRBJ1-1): EAGVVQSPRYKIIEKKQPVAFWCNPISGHNTLYWYLQNLGQGPELLIRYENEEAVDDSQLPKDRFSAERLKGVDSTLKIQPAELGDSAVYLCASSLNTVNTEAFFGQGTRLTVV.

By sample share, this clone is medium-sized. CDR3 nucleotides: TGTGCCAGCAGGACCAAGGGGGGATTGGACTATGGCTACACCTTC. This translates into CASRTKGGLDYGYTF. The chain is built from TRBV6-5 and TRBJ1-2; D may be TRBD1 (6 bases). There are 15 residues in the CDR3. Germline V lookup: CDR1 MNHEY, CDR2 SVGAGI. Deletions cut 6 bases from V and 3 bases from J, with 17 bases between.

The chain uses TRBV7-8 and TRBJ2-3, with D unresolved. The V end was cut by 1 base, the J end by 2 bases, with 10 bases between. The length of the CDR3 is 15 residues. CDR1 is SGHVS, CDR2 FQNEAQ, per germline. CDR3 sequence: CASSLVTPYTDTQYF. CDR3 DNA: TGTGCCAGCAGCTTAGTCACACCTTACACAGATACGCAGTATTTT.

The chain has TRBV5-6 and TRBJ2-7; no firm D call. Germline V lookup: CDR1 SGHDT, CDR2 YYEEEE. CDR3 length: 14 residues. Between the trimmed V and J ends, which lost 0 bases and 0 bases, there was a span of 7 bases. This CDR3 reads CASSLARISYEQYF. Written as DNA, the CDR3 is TGTGCCAGCAGCTTGGCACGGATCTCCTACGAGCAGTACTTC.

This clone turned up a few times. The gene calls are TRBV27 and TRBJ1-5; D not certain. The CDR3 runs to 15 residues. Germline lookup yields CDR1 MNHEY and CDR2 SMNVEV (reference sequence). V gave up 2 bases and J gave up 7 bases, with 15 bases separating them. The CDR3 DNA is TGTGCCAGCAGTTTAGTGCCAGGCATGCGGCAGCCCCAGCATTTT. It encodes CASSLVPGMRQPQHF.

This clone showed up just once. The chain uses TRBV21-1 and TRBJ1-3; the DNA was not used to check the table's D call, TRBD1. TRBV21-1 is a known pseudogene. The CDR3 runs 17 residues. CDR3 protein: CASSITLRGSSGNTIYF. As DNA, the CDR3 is TGTGCCAGCAGCATCACTTTGAGGGGGAGCTCTGGAAACACCATATATTTT.